This T cell receptor (beta chain) was captured in a study of blood T cell repertoires in COVID-19 (dated by TCRdb to the early 2020s). Some background on the complete study: Samples from collaborators originated in the United States, Italy and Spain and spanned both the acute and convalescent phases of COVID-19. The repertoires were released in a freely available public database intended as a resource for research on the immune response to SARS-CoV-2. A de-identified subject ID, COVID-19 status, age in years and sex were almost always included in the sample metadata. The samples were drawn from two sources: the first 160 participants of the ongoing ImmuneRACE study, and fewer than 1,500 subjects contributed by 6 global collaborators. HLA class I and class II types, where available, came from metadata supplied by the sample provider rather than from assay-based typing. The material from the prospective study consisted of cDNA or gDNA derived from T cells, B-cell-depleted T cells, or PBMCs. Deeply sampled blood TCRbeta repertoires from subjects exposed to, actively infected with, or recovered from COVID-19 were included in the dataset. What the work shows at the level of the full study, not this receptor alone: How much clinical and demographic metadata was included differed by source and by participant, and the metadata was provided uncurated.

TCRbeta CDR3 regions were amplified from genomic DNA by means of the immunoSEQ Assay, a bias-controlled multiplex PCR. Concerning the study's data processing: Nucleated cell counts per sample were estimated from amplification of reference gene primers within the assay. Sequence reads were collapsed and filtered to measure the absolute abundance of every unique TCRbeta CDR3 rearrangement. For each sample, productive Simpson clonality was calculated as the square root of Simpson's diversity index over productive rearrangements. What TCRdb holds here is the immuneACCESS table cut down to in-frame rearrangements. Part of the clones is not present; checked against another copy, under half of the missing clones reflect an unresolved V gene, and the others are unexplained. The V and J calls and clone size come from that table; D and trimming were worked out from the DNA. For this sample there are 250,000 or so clones; nearly 90% appear just once. The ten largest make up approximately 11% of the sample.

Participants in the prospective study were enrolled through a virtual design, were aged about 18 to 100 years, and lived in fewer than 30 United States geographic areas. Cohort assignment in the prospective study relied on participant-reported clinical history from a screening survey and a study questionnaire. Recovered participants in ImmuneRACE Cohort 3 were defined by two consecutive negative NP/OP PCR tests, clearance by a healthcare professional, or resolution of symptoms. In the prospective study, whole blood, serum and a nasopharyngeal or oropharyngeal swab were collected from each participant by mobile phlebotomists. Prospective study participants could optionally give additional blood draws and questionnaires over an approximately 2-month period. Before DNA extraction, prospective study blood samples were shipped either frozen or at room temperature. A remark on this clone: What antigen it recognizes has not been identified. No base quality values were provided; no much bigger clone lies one nucleotide off.

Source material: PBMCs or T cells enriched from blood (not recorded which). The clonotype comes from a man aged 25 to 40 who had recovered from COVID-19.

The CDR3 protein sequence reads: CASSTTGGADGYTF. Here is the DNA: TGCGCCAGCAGCACCACAGGGGGCGCCGATGGCTACACCTTC. The rearranged segments are TRBV5-1 and TRBJ1-2, and 9 bases in between align with TRBD1. Sequences SGHRS (CDR1) and YFSETQ (CDR2) are obtained from the germline V gene. Counted from cysteine to phenylalanine, this CDR3 has 14 amino acids. This entry keeps only the CDR3 DNA: 42 bases, framed from base 1. Unmatched junction bases come to 7, with V trimmed by 4 bases and J by 6 bases.